This T cell receptor (beta chain) was recorded in a study of blood T cell repertoires in COVID-19. About the research overall: Samples taken during acute and convalescent COVID-19 were collected in the United States, Italy and Spain. PBMCs, B-cell-depleted T cells, or T cells provided the cDNA or gDNA that made up the material.

Germline V CDR1 and CDR2: SGHKS, YYEKEE (reference sequence). CDR3 length: 14 amino acids. With 2 bases removed from V and 3 bases from J, the gap between germline ends came to 12 bases. Per the study methods: Estimation of nucleated cell counts was performed using reference gene primer amplification. Produced via immunoSEQ multiplex PCR; TCRdb's table is partial and in-frame only. That table gives V, J and clone size, and the DNA gave D and trimming. Here the sample spans roughly 330,000 clones, around 92% being singletons. This rearrangement joins TRBV5-5 to TRBJ2-7, with D possibly being TRBD1 (7 bases). The receptor's source is a man aged 18 to 30 who had recovered from COVID-19. The sample comprised peripheral blood. CDR3 DNA sequence: TGTGCCAGCAGCTTCCAGGGGGGCAACTACGAGCAGTACTTC. Its protein product is CASSFQGGNYEQYF.